This entry lists 5 T cell receptor beta chains sequenced from one sample in a study of T cell changes during pregnancy in multiple sclerosis. Generated by immunoSEQ multiplex PCR, the TCRdb table keeps only in-frame clones and is missing some. The data show over 50,000 clones, about 86% seen once. The sample was peripheral blood from another person, used as feeder cells. These receptors came from a human donor whose cells served as feeder cells for cultures in a pregnancy study.

This chain connects TRBV9 to TRBJ1-2, with D possibly TRBD1 on 5 matching bases. The V end was cut by 5 bases, the J end by 7 bases, with 15 bases between. The CDR3 is 13 amino acids. Germline V CDR1 and CDR2: SGDLS, YYNGEE. CDR3 residues: CASRGDWGGGYTF. CDR3 nucleotides: TGTGCCAGCAGGGGCGATTGGGGCGGTGGCTACACCTTC.

This clone turned up a few times. The rearrangement uses TRBV5-1 and TRBJ1-1; D is undetermined. Per germline, CDR1 SGHRS and CDR2 YFSETQ. The V and J ends lost 4 bases and 5 bases respectively, with 15 bases between them. This CDR3 region has 14 residues. The CDR3 region has the DNA TGCGCCAGCAGCATAGGACTGATTTCGACTGAAGCTTTCTTT. Encoded protein: CASSIGLISTEAFF.

The genes are TRBV6-5 and TRBJ2-7; D is perhaps TRBD2 (6 bases). V lost 5 bases to trimming and J lost 6 bases, with 17 bases between them. CDR1 MNHEY and CDR2 SVGAGI come from the germline V gene. This CDR3 has 14 residues. CDR3 residues: CASSQDSRRGEQYF. The CDR3, as DNA: TGTGCCAGCAGTCAGGACTCTCGGCGGGGCGAGCAGTACTTC.

The chain uses TRBV11-1 and TRBJ2-1; a possible D gene is TRBD2 (6 bases). The V and J ends lost 5 bases and 7 bases respectively, with 12 bases between them. The CDR3 has 13 amino acids. Looked up from germline, CDR1 is SGHAT and CDR2 is FQDESV (reference sequence). The CDR3 sequence: CASSRRAGNEQFF. DNA for the CDR3: TGTGCCAGCAGCCGCCGGGCGGGGAATGAGCAGTTCTTC.

In this sample, this clone turned up once. This chain uses TRBV28 with TRBJ2-2; the match to TRBD2 covers 9 bases. V lost 7 bases to trimming and J lost 5 bases; unmatched junction nucleotides: 11. The CDR3 contains 16 residues. Germline assignment: CDR1 MDHEN and CDR2 SYDVKM. The CDR3 nucleotides are TGTGCCAGCACCCCGTGGAGCGGGAGGCGGACCGGGGAGCTGTTTTTT. Its translation is CASTPWSGRRTGELFF.